Listed below are T cell receptor beta chains from one sample, sequenced in a study of human T cells and chemical hapten exposure. TCRdb itself ran the RACE reads through MiXCR, one entry per CDR3 protein. The table lists about 340,000 distinct CDR3 sequences, approximately 6.9% of them singletons. This specimen was whole blood, taken in connection with sensitization to the hapten diphenylcyclopropenone (DPC). Every receptor here comes from a woman between 18 and 29 years old with alopecia areata. Some clones in this sample may be carry-over from other donors' samples. The CDR3 runs from the conserved cysteine through the conserved F or W. A D gene is named only where the DNA matches it firmly. Some rows have no size entry. The others give once, few or many, or a class for an expanded clone.

TGTGCCAGCAGTTACGGGACAGCGCTCTATGGCTACACCTTC	CASSYGTALYGYTF	TRBV6-2/TRBV6-3	TRBJ1-2	.	TRBD1
TGTGCCAGCAGCCAAGGCTCTTGGGGATCGGGCGAGCAGTACTTC	CASSQGSWGSGEQYF	TRBV3-1	TRBJ2-7	many	.
TGCAGCGTTGAAGATAATTACAGGGACGGCTACACCTTC	CSVEDNYRDGYTF	TRBV29-1	TRBJ1-2	.	.
TGTGCCAGCAGCTCTACAGGGAGCTCCTACAATGAGCAGTTCTTC	CASSSTGSSYNEQFF	TRBV7-9	TRBJ2-1	many	.
TGTGCCATCAAGGAAACGGGGGTCTCTTACAATGAGCAGTTCTTC	CAIKETGVSYNEQFF	TRBV10-3	TRBJ2-1	few	.
TGTGCCAGCAGCTTAGGACGTATGGACAACACAGATACGCAGTATTTT	CASSLGRMDNTDTQYF	TRBV7-2	TRBJ2-3	many	.
TGTGCCAGCAGCCAATCGCAGGGGGCAGGTTCACCCCTCCACTTT	CASSQSQGAGSPLHF	TRBV3-1	TRBJ1-6	few	TRBD1
TGCAGTGCTAGAGAAGGGTACACTGAAGCTTTCTTT	CSAREGYTEAFF	TRBV20-1	TRBJ1-1	.	.
TGTGCCACCAGCAGAGCGGGGGGGCTCGCAGATACGCAGTATTTT	CATSRAGGLADTQYF	TRBV15	TRBJ2-3	many	TRBD2
TGTGCCATCAGTTCCAGGTCAGGCTACACCTTC	CAISSRSGYTF	TRBV10-3	TRBJ1-2	many	.
TGTGCCAGCACCCGGGACAGTTACACCGGGGAGCTGTTTTTT	CASTRDSYTGELFF	TRBV6-5	TRBJ2-2	many	TRBD1
TGCAGTGCTAGTCGGGGCAGAGCTACCGGGGAGCTGTTTTTT	CSASRGRATGELFF	TRBV20-1	TRBJ2-2	.	.
TGTGCCAGCAGCTCCGGGACAGGGCAGTACAATGAGCAGTTCTTC	CASSSGTGQYNEQFF	TRBV7-9	TRBJ2-1	.	TRBD1
TGTGCCAGCAGTTACGTTAGCTCCTACGAGCAGTACTTC	CASSYVSSYEQYF	TRBV6-2/TRBV6-3	TRBJ2-7	many	.
TGCAGTGCTAGAAGGGGTTACTATGGCTACACCTTC	CSARRGYYGYTF	TRBV20-1	TRBJ1-2	few	.
TGCGCCAGCAGCCTACCACTAGCGGGGGCCAACAATGAGCAGTTCTTC	CASSLPLAGANNEQFF	TRBV4-1	TRBJ2-1	.	TRBD2
TGCACCAGCAGCCCCCCCTCAGCGGGAGACACAGATACGCAGTATTTT	CTSSPPSAGDTDTQYF	TRBV1	TRBJ2-3	.	.
TGTGCCAGCAAACTCGCGAACACCGGGGAGCTGTTTTTT	CASKLANTGELFF	TRBV28	TRBJ2-2	few	.
TGTGCCATCGGGACAATCGAAATGTCTGGGGCCAACGTCCTGACTTTC	CAIGTIEMSGANVLTF	TRBV10-3	TRBJ2-6	few	.
TGTGCCAGCGCCCTCTCTCTCACAGATACGCAGTATTTT	CASALSLTDTQYF	TRBV27	TRBJ2-3	few	.
TGTGCCAGCAGCTCCCGGCAGGGGGCTGAAAAACTGTTTTTT	CASSSRQGAEKLFF	TRBV7-2	TRBJ1-4	few	TRBD1